Listed below are T cell receptor beta chains from one sample, sequenced in a study of T cells after yellow fever vaccination. In TCRdb, the 5' RACE reads were re-called with MiXCR into one record per CDR3 protein. Of 300,000 or so distinct CDR3 sequences in the sample, 10% to 15% were seen once. Sequencing was performed on CD4+ T cells sorted from PBMCs, taken 45 days after the yellow fever booster vaccination. Source of these receptors: a man aged 30-40 years who received the YFV17D yellow fever vaccine. CDR3s include the opening cysteine and the closing phenylalanine or tryptophan. The D gene is left open where the match is weak. Some rows have no size entry. The others give once, few or many, or a class for an expanded clone.

TRBJ1-1,few,TRBV6-2/TRBV6-3,.,CASSGTTMNTEAFF,TGTGCCAGCAGTGGGACAACTATGAACACTGAAGCTTTCTTT
TRBJ2-1,.,TRBV11-2,TRBD1,CASSMIMGQGHNNEQFF,TGTGCCAGCAGCATGATAATGGGACAGGGGCATAACAATGAGCAGTTCTTC
TRBJ2-7,.,TRBV12-3/TRBV12-4,.,CASSLGLAINNEQYF,TGTGCCAGCAGTTTAGGGCTAGCGATTAACAACGAGCAGTACTTC
TRBJ2-1,.,TRBV15,TRBD2,CATSRTQRGTPYEQFF,TGTGCCACCAGCAGAACCCAGCGGGGGACCCCTTATGAGCAGTTCTTC
TRBJ2-5,.,TRBV4-2,.,CASSQGERGETQYF,TGTGCCAGCAGCCAAGGGGAGAGAGGCGAGACCCAGTACTTC
TRBJ2-4,.,TRBV19,TRBD2,CASLTSGLAKNIQYF,TGTGCCAGTTTGACTAGCGGACTAGCCAAAAACATTCAGTACTTC
TRBJ2-7,.,TRBV9,.,CASSADVRGVVEQYF,TGTGCCAGCAGCGCCGACGTACGAGGGGTGGTGGAGCAGTACTTC
TRBJ2-5,few,TRBV29-1,TRBD2,CSVAGREGLGETQYF,TGCAGCGTTGCCGGGCGGGAGGGCCTAGGAGAGACCCAGTACTTC
TRBJ2-7,.,TRBV7-2,.,CASSLEVGRQYF,TGTGCCAGCAGCTTAGAGGTGGGTCGGCAGTACTTC
TRBJ2-1,few,TRBV20-1,TRBD2,CSATRAGPEQFF,TGCAGTGCTACCCGAGCGGGACCTGAGCAGTTCTTC
TRBJ2-1,.,TRBV20-1,.,CSARRANINEQFF,TGCAGTGCTCGGAGGGCCAATATCAATGAGCAGTTCTTC
TRBJ2-3,.,TRBV20-1,.,CSARHGEGTDTQYF,TGCAGTGCTAGGCACGGGGAGGGCACAGATACGCAGTATTTT
TRBJ2-5,.,TRBV7-2,.,CASSPPGRYQETQYF,TGTGCCAGCAGCCCCCCGGGACGGTACCAAGAGACCCAGTACTTC
TRBJ2-7,.,TRBV6-2/TRBV6-3,.,CASSPLRDQTYEQYF,TGTGCCAGCAGTCCCCTCCGGGACCAGACCTACGAGCAGTACTTC
TRBJ2-2,few,TRBV12-3/TRBV12-4,.,CASILRAGELFF,.
TRBJ2-4,few,TRBV20-1,.,CSARDMRDLEPRYF,TGCAGTGCTAGAGATATGAGGGATTTGGAGCCTCGGTACTTC
TRBJ2-1,.,TRBV6-2/TRBV6-3,TRBD2,CASSPPRGGAGNEQFF,TGTGCCAGCAGTCCGCCCCGGGGGGGGGCAGGAAATGAGCAGTTCTTC
TRBJ1-1,.,TRBV5-1,.,CASSSKGNAEAFF,TGCGCCAGCAGCTCCAAGGGGAATGCTGAAGCTTTCTTT
TRBJ2-1,.,TRBV5-1,TRBD2,CASSLLLAGHNEQFF,TGCGCCAGCAGCTTGCTCCTAGCGGGGCACAATGAGCAGTTCTTC
TRBJ2-2,.,TRBV9,TRBD2,CASSVGLAGALNTGELFF,TGTGCCAGCAGCGTAGGTCTAGCGGGAGCCTTGAACACCGGGGAGCTGTTTTTT
TRBJ2-7,.,TRBV25-1,TRBD1,CASRGQGKLEQYF,TGTGCCAGCAGGGGACAGGGTAAGCTCGAGCAGTACTTC
TRBJ2-1,many,TRBV20-1,TRBD2,CSARDASSGSDEQFF,TGCAGTGCTAGAGATGCGTCTAGCGGGAGTGATGAGCAGTTCTTC
TRBJ2-6,.,TRBV5-1,.,CASSLTVGVTGANVLTF,TGCGCCAGCAGCTTGACAGTAGGAGTCACTGGGGCCAACGTCCTGACTTTC
TRBJ2-7,few,TRBV28,.,CASQRSSYEQYF,TGTGCCAGCCAACGGAGTTCCTACGAGCAGTACTTC
TRBJ2-7,many,TRBV5-1,TRBD1,CASSSQGTADYEQYF,TGCGCCAGCAGCTCCCAAGGGACAGCCGACTACGAGCAGTACTTC
TRBJ1-2,.,TRBV9,.,CASSVGGRADGYTF,TGTGCCAGCAGCGTAGGAGGCAGGGCGGATGGCTACACCTTC
TRBJ2-3,.,TRBV5-1,TRBD2,CASSALAGEVTDTQYF,TGCGCCAGCAGCGCCTTAGCGGGAGAGGTCACAGATACGCAGTATTTT
TRBJ2-6,few,TRBV7-2,TRBD1,CASSHGTAGANVLTF,TGTGCCAGCAGCCATGGGACAGCTGGGGCCAACGTCCTGACTTTC
TRBJ2-1,.,TRBV2,TRBD2,CASSDAGTTSYNEQFF,TGTGCCAGCAGCGACGCCGGGACTACAAGCTACAATGAGCAGTTCTTC
TRBJ2-5,.,TRBV7-2,TRBD2,CASSLRISGKETQYF,TGTGCCAGCAGCCTACGAATTAGCGGGAAAGAGACCCAGTACTTC
TRBJ2-3,.,TRBV7-2,TRBD2,CDSRSGLAGITDTQYF,TGTGACAGCAGATCGGGACTAGCGGGTATCACAGATACGCAGTATTTT
TRBJ2-7,few,TRBV20-1,TRBD2,CSASGLAGGPSAYEQYF,TGCAGTGCTAGTGGCCTAGCGGGAGGGCCTAGCGCCTACGAGCAGTACTTC
TRBJ1-3,few,TRBV28,.,CASSLDMGNTIYF,TGTGCCAGCAGTTTGGATATGGGAAACACCATATATTTT
TRBJ1-6,.,TRBV7-9,TRBD1,CASSGQGNSPLHF,TGTGCCAGCAGCGGACAGGGTAATTCACCCCTCCACTTT
TRBJ2-3,.,TRBV29-1,.,CSVEDLDTQYF,TGCAGCGTTGAAGATCTGGATACGCAGTATTTT